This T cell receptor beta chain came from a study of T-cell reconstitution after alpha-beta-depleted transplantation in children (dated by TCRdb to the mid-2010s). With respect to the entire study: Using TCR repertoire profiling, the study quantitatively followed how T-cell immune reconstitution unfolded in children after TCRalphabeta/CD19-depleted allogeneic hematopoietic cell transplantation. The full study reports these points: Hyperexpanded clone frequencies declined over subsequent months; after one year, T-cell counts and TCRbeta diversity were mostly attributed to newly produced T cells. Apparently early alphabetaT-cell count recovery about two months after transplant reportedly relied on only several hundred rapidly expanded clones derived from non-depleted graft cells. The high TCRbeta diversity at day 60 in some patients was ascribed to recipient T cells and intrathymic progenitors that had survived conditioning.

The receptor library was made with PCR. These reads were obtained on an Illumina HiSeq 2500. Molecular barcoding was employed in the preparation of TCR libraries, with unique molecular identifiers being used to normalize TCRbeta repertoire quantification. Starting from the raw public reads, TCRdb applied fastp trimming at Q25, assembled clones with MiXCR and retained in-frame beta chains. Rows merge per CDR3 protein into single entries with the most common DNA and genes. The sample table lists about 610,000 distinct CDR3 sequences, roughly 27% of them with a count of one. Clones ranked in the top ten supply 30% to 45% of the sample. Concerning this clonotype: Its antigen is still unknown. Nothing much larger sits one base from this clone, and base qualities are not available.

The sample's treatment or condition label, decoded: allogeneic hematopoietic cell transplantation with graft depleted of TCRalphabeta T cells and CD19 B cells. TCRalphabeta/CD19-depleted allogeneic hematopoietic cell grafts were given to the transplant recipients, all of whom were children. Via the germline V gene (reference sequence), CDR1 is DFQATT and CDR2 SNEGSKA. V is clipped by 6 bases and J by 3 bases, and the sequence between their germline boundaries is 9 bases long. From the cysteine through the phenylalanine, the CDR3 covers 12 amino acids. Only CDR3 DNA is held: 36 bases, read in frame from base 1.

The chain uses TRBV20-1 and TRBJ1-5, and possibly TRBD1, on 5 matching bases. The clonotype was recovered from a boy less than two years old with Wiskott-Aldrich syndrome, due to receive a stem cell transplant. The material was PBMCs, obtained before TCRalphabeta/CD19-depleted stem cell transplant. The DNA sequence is TGCAGTGCGGCAGGGTCCAATCAGCCCCAGCATTTT. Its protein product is CSAAGSNQPQHF.